The 20 T cell receptor beta chains below were found in one sample sequenced in a study of beta chain features in type 1 diabetes. Regarding the study as a whole: In all four CD4+ subsets, TCRB CDR3 length was significantly, moderately reduced in type 1 diabetes.

These receptors have no known antigen. TCRB transcripts that were expressed got sequenced, as all of the isolated RNA had been reverse transcribed. The data were produced by immunoSEQ multiplex PCR, yet TCRdb's version contains in-frame clones alone and is incomplete. The table shows 550,000 to 850,000 clones, with over 10% occurring only once. The sample consisted of naive CD4+ T cells from blood. The receptors shown here come from a man aged 18 to 35 with type 1 diabetes.

CDR3 loop: CASSRGGGPNSPLHF. In DNA form, the CDR3 reads TGTGCCAGCAGCCGAGGTGGGGGCCCGAATTCACCCCTCCACTTT. The chain is built from TRBV7-2 and TRBJ1-6; tentative D call: TRBD1 (6 bases). CDR1 is SGHTA, CDR2 FQGNSA, per germline. V was shortened by 5 bases and J by 7 bases, with 15 bases between the two germline ends. There are 15 residues in the CDR3.

The chain combines TRBV5-1 with TRBJ2-3; the match to TRBD2 covers 11 bases. The germline V gene encodes CDR1 SGHRS and CDR2 YFSETQ. Germline trimming cut 4 bases from V and 3 bases from J; bases unmatched to any gene: 7. The CDR3 loop spans 16 amino acids. The CDR3 region is CASSPLLAGGTDTQYF. The CDR3 bases are TGCGCCAGCAGCCCACTGCTAGCGGGGGGAACAGATACGCAGTATTTT. The full variable domain, completed using reference TRBV5-1 and TRBJ2-3, is KAGVTQTPRYLIKTRGQQVTLSCSPISGHRSVSWYQQTPGQGLQFLFEYFSETQRNKGNFPGRFSGRQFSNSRSEMNVSTLELGDSALYLCASSPLLAGGTDTQYFGPGTRLTVL.

This clone was seen more than once but under ten times. The chain couples TRBV7-2 to TRBJ1-5; D remains ambiguous. Trimming took 1 base from V and 3 from J, leaving 10 bases between them. Germline V gene data show CDR1 as SGHTA and CDR2 as FQGNSA. The CDR3 covers 15 residues. The CDR3 region is CASSLERGYNQPQHF. CDR3 DNA: TGTGCCAGCAGCTTAGAGAGAGGTTACAATCAGCCCCAGCATTTT. Supplemented by reference TRBV7-2 and TRBJ1-5, the full variable domain reads GAGVSQSPSNKVTEKGKDVELRCDPISGHTALYWYRQSLGQGLEFLIYFQGNSAPDKSGLPSDRFSAERTGGSVSTLTIQRTQQEDSAVYLCASSLERGYNQPQHFGDGTRLSIL.

This rearrangement joins TRBV6-5 to TRBJ1-1; D gene unclear. The CDR3 runs 15 residues. Trimming cost V 0 bases and J 5 bases, with 13 bases left between them. Germline V gives CDR1 MNHEY, CDR2 SVGAGI. In DNA, the CDR3 is TGTGCCAGCAGTTACTCGGGGAAGGGAAGGACTGAAGCTTTCTTT. Its protein is CASSYSGKGRTEAFF.

V usage is TRBV5-6 and J usage is TRBJ1-5; D is undetermined. The CDR3 runs to 13 residues. V gave up 0 bases and J gave up 6 bases, with 7 bases separating them. Germline V gene sequence: CDR1 SGHDT, CDR2 YYEEEE. CDR3: CASSLAGGQPQHF. The CDR3 bases are TGTGCCAGCAGCTTGGCCGGCGGTCAGCCCCAGCATTTT.

The chain combines TRBV15 with TRBJ2-2; D perhaps matches TRBD1 (5 bases). The CDR3 runs 16 residues. The V end lost 1 base, the J end lost 5 bases, and 14 bases lay between the germline ends. The germline V gene has CDR1 LNHNV and CDR2 YYDKDF (reference sequence). Written as DNA, the CDR3 is TGTGCCACCAGCAGAGGGGGCAGCCTTATGACCGGGGAGCTGTTTTTT. It is translated as CATSRGGSLMTGELFF.

The genes are TRBV5-6 and TRBJ1-2; D not certain. Germline-derived CDR1 and CDR2 are SGHDT and YYEEEE. Trimming took off 0 bases at V and 2 bases at J, with 8 bases between the two ends. The CDR3 has 14 amino acids. The CDR3 protein is CASSLEGFNYGYTF. The DNA of the CDR3 is TGTGCCAGCAGCTTGGAAGGGTTCAACTATGGCTACACCTTC.

This clone has only a few counts. This chain joins TRBV4-2 and TRBJ2-3, with D perhaps given as TRBD1 or TRBD2 (6 bases each). The V gene lost 0 bases and the J gene lost 3 bases, with 13 bases spanning the gap. Germline CDR1 reads LGHNA; CDR2 reads YNFKEQ. This CDR3 comprises 16 residues. In DNA, the CDR3 is TGTGCCAGCAGCCAAGAGGCGACTAGGGGGACAGATACGCAGTATTTT. It codes for CASSQEATRGTDTQYF.

This clone was seen more than once but under ten times. The chain recombines TRBV9 with TRBJ2-6; D is ambiguous. V shed 4 bases and J shed 1 base, with 6 bases lying between them. Germline CDR1 SGDLS, CDR2 YYNGEE. The CDR3 contains 14 residues. CDR3 sequence reads: CASSLLSGANVLTF. The DNA of the CDR3 is TGTGCCAGCAGCCTACTATCTGGGGCCAACGTCCTGACTTTC.

This clone was seen a handful of times. The chain's CDR3 is CASRTDNYGYTF. The DNA for the CDR3 is TGCGCCAGCCGGACAGATAACTATGGCTACACCTTC. This chain uses TRBV5-1 with TRBJ1-2, with D perhaps matching TRBD1 (6 bases). The germline CDR1 and CDR2 sequences are SGHRS and YFSETQ. Trimming took 7 bases from V and 1 from J, leaving 8 bases between them. There are 12 residues in the CDR3. The whole variable domain, remainder taken from reference TRBV5-1 and TRBJ1-2, is KAGVTQTPRYLIKTRGQQVTLSCSPISGHRSVSWYQQTPGQGLQFLFEYFSETQRNKGNFPGRFSGRQFSNSRSEMNVSTLELGDSALYLCASRTDNYGYTFGSGTRLTVV.

The gene calls are TRBV18 and TRBJ2-5; TRBD1 agrees at 11 bases. Trimming at V came to 3 bases and at J to 5 bases, leaving 8 bases not matched to a gene. CDR3 length: 16 amino acids. From germline, CDR1 is KGHSH and CDR2 LQKENI. CDR3 nucleotide sequence: TGTGCCAGCTCACCCCGGACAGGGGGCATGGGGGAGACCCAGTACTTC. The encoded protein is CASSPRTGGMGETQYF.

The chain is built from TRBV14 and TRBJ2-6; D not resolved. Trimming took 3 bases from V and 2 from J, leaving 11 bases between them. Germline V lookup: CDR1 SGHDN, CDR2 FVKESK. The CDR3 spans 16 residues. DNA of the CDR3: TGTGCCAGCAGCCATTGGGTTAGCCCTGGGGCCAACGTCCTGACTTTC. Protein product: CASSHWVSPGANVLTF.

The rearrangement joins TRBV13 to TRBJ1-6; TRBD1 matches at 7 bases. The CDR3 spans 16 residues. With 5 bases clipped from V and 7 bases from J, the junction kept 11 bases outside the gene matches. Germline V gene data show CDR1 as PRHDT and CDR2 as FYEKMQ (reference sequence). The CDR3 reads CASSPRAGGNNSPLHF. The CDR3 DNA follows: TGTGCCAGCAGCCCCCGGGCAGGGGGGAACAATTCACCCCTCCACTTT. Supplemented by reference TRBV13 and TRBJ1-6, the full variable domain reads AAGVIQSPRHLIKEKRETATLKCYPIPRHDTVYWYQQGPGQDPQFLISFYEKMQSDKGSIPDRFSAQQFSDYHSELNMSSLELGDSALYFCASSPRAGGNNSPLHFGNGTRLTVT.

This sequence joins TRBV7-9 and TRBJ2-1; perhaps D is TRBD1 or TRBD2 (5 bases each). CDR3 length: 15 residues. The germline V and J ends were trimmed by 3 bases and 10 bases, with 19 bases remaining between them. Germline V CDR1 and CDR2: SEHNR, FQNEAQ (reference sequence). This CDR3 reads CASSLDGTPSYEQFF. The CDR3 region has the DNA TGTGCCAGCAGCTTGGACGGGACCCCCAGTTACGAGCAGTTCTTC.

V usage is TRBV18 and J usage is TRBJ2-3; D unclear. Germline CDR1 reads KGHSH; CDR2 reads LQKENI. Trimming stripped 3 bases from V and 5 bases from J, with 9 bases between. There are 13 residues in the CDR3. In DNA form, the CDR3 reads TGTGCCAGCTCACCTTCGAATGGAGATACGCAGTATTTT. As protein: CASSPSNGDTQYF. The entire variable domain, with the rest obtained from reference TRBV18 and TRBJ2-3, is as follows: NAGVMQNPRHLVRRRGQEARLRCSPMKGHSHVYWYRQLPEEGLKFMVYLQKENIIDESGMPKERFSAEFPKEGPSILRIQQVVRGDSAAYFCASSPSNGDTQYFGPGTRLTVL.

The chain recombines TRBV6-6 with TRBJ2-3; D possibly corresponds to TRBD2 (6 bases). CDR1 is MNHNY, CDR2 SVGAGI, per germline (reference sequence). V lost 4 bases, J lost 3 bases, and 14 bases lay in between. The CDR3 covers 15 residues. The CDR3 bases are TGTGCCAGCAGTTCCAACCTCGGAGGGACAGATACGCAGTATTTT. Protein: CASSSNLGGTDTQYF.

The chain employs TRBV7-2 and TRBJ1-6, with D possibly TRBD1 on 5 matching bases. There are 17 residues in the CDR3. Trimming shortened V by 4 bases and J by 3 bases, and 16 bases separated the two germline ends. Germline CDR1 and CDR2: SGHTA and FQGNSA. The CDR3 loop is CASSSGTLPLYNSPLHF. In DNA, the CDR3 is TGTGCCAGCAGCTCAGGGACTCTACCTCTCTATAATTCACCCCTCCACTTT.

This clone was seen a few times. The rearrangement joins TRBV20-1 to TRBJ2-5; unclear D gene. Trimming took 7 bases from V and 4 from J, leaving 10 bases between them. CDR3 length: 11 amino acids. CDR1 is DFQATT, CDR2 SNEGSKA, per germline (reference sequence). CDR3 coding DNA: TGCAGTGGAGTCGACCTAGAGACCCAGTACTTC. Protein: CSGVDLETQYF.

This clone has just a few counts. As DNA, the CDR3 is TGTGCCAGCAGCTTAGTGGATCAGCCCCAGCATTTT. Protein: CASSLVDQPQHF. The V and J genes are TRBV7-2 and TRBJ1-5, with D unresolved. The germline CDR1 and CDR2 sequences are SGHTA and FQGNSA. This CDR3 has 12 residues. V was pared by 1 base and J by 5 bases, with 3 bases between. Together with reference TRBV7-2 and TRBJ1-5, the CDR3 gives the full variable domain: GAGVSQSPSNKVTEKGKDVELRCDPISGHTALYWYRQSLGQGLEFLIYFQGNSAPDKSGLPSDRFSAERTGGSVSTLTIQRTQQEDSAVYLCASSLVDQPQHFGDGTRLSIL.

This clone was seen at least ten times. This sequence joins TRBV10-3 and TRBJ2-2; TRBD2 matches 7 bases. Germline values: CDR1 ENHRY, CDR2 SYGVKD. The CDR3 runs 14 residues. V trimming: 7 bases; J trimming: 6 bases; junction bases outside the gene matches: 8. CDR3: CAINLREEAGELFF. CDR3 nucleotides: TGTGCCATCAATTTACGGGAGGAGGCCGGGGAGCTGTTTTTT.